These 30 T cell receptor beta chains were all obtained from the same sample, sequenced in a study of blood T cell repertoires in COVID-19. Sequencing was performed with immunoSEQ multiplex PCR; in TCRdb, only in-frame clones are kept and a portion is missing. This table has a few hundred thousand clones, approximately 85% appearing once. Sequencing was performed on PBMCs or T cells enriched from blood (not recorded which). These receptors all stem from a man aged 25 to 40 who had recovered from COVID-19.

This rearrangement joins TRBV5-5 to TRBJ2-1; 7 bases align to TRBD2. Germline loops: CDR1 SGHKS, CDR2 YYEKEE (reference sequence). J gave up 7 bases and V 3 bases, and 10 bases lay outside the gene matches. The CDR3 covers 15 residues. CDR3 loop: CASSSRLAPGNEQFF. The CDR3 region has the DNA TGTGCCAGCAGCTCTCGACTAGCACCGGGGAATGAGCAGTTCTTC.

The rearrangement uses TRBV6-2 or TRBV6-3 and TRBJ1-5; 8 positions agree with TRBD1. V shed 2 bases and J 0 bases; nucleotides not matched to a gene: 15. The CDR3 is made up of 20 amino acids. Per the germline V gene, CDR1 is MNHEY and CDR2 is SVGEGT. The CDR3, as DNA: TGTGCCAGCAGTTACGAGAGTGGGCAGGGGGCCTTATATAGCAATCAGCCCCAGCATTTT. Its protein is CASSYESGQGALYSNQPQHF.

The chain couples TRBV6-5 to TRBJ1-5; D unresolved. The germline V gene has CDR1 MNHEY and CDR2 SVGAGI. With 6 bases removed from V and 2 bases from J, the gap between germline ends came to 8 bases. The CDR3 covers 13 residues. The CDR3: CASRPGGNQPQHF. The CDR3 coding sequence is TGTGCCAGCAGGCCTGGAGGCAATCAGCCCCAGCATTTT.

The chain couples TRBV7-8 to TRBJ2-5; 12 bases map to TRBD2. The CDR3 is made up of 17 amino acids. Germline values: CDR1 SGHVS, CDR2 FQNEAQ. V was pared by 0 bases and J by 2 bases, with 4 bases of the junction left unmatched. The CDR3 reads CASSLARTSGVQETQYF. The CDR3 DNA sequence: TGTGCCAGCAGCTTAGCGAGGACTAGCGGGGTTCAAGAGACCCAGTACTTC.

The chain uses TRBV5-6 and TRBJ2-7; possible D gene TRBD2, 5 bases. Germline loops: CDR1 SGHDT, CDR2 YYEEEE. Trimming stripped 6 bases from V and 6 bases from J, with 13 bases between. The CDR3 spans 12 residues. The CDR3 loop is CASTSSGFEQYF. As DNA, the CDR3 is TGTGCCAGCACCTCTTCGGGGTTCGAGCAGTACTTC.

The chain couples TRBV4-2 to TRBJ2-5, with a weak D call TRBD1 (6 bases). The CDR3 is made up of 16 amino acids. Per the germline V gene, CDR1 is LGHNA and CDR2 is YNFKEQ. Deletions cut 1 base from V and 4 bases from J, with 16 bases between. CDR3 amino acids: CASSQGGPWQRETQYF. The DNA for the CDR3 is TGTGCCAGCAGCCAAGGGGGGCCATGGCAGAGAGAGACCCAGTACTTC.

The chain has TRBV3-1 (or the pseudogene TRBV3-2) and TRBJ1-2; D call uncertain. V lost 4 bases and J lost 5, with 11 bases in between. The CDR3 sequence is 13 residues long. Germline V CDR1 and CDR2: LGHDT, YNNKEL (reference sequence). CDR3 sequence reads: CASSLEGSYGYTF. The CDR3 DNA reads TGTGCCAGCAGCCTAGAAGGGAGTTATGGCTACACCTTC.

The chain uses TRBV9 and TRBJ2-1, with a possible D match to TRBD2 (5 bases). V was shortened by 3 bases and J by 9 bases, with 16 bases between the two germline ends. This CDR3 has 14 amino acids. CDR1 is SGDLS, CDR2 YYNGEE, per germline. In DNA form, the CDR3 reads TGTGCCAGCAGCGCAACGGATAGCGCTGGTGAGCAGTTCTTC. Protein product: CASSATDSAGEQFF.

The sample holds one count of this clone. The chain is built from TRBV19 and TRBJ1-4; 9 nucleotides line up with TRBD1. Germline-derived CDR1 and CDR2 are LNHDA and SQIVND (reference sequence). CDR3 length: 14 amino acids. The V gene end was trimmed by 5 bases and the J gene end by 5 bases; junction bases not matched to a gene: 3. The chain's CDR3 is CASSPDRGNEKLFF. The DNA for the CDR3 is TGTGCCAGTAGTCCTGACAGGGGGAATGAAAAACTGTTTTTT.

The chain's CDR3 is CASSLETAYNEQFF. The CDR3 region has the DNA TGTGCCAGCAGCTTAGAAACAGCCTACAATGAGCAGTTCTTC. The V and J genes are TRBV7-9 and TRBJ2-1; no firm D call. The germline V gene encodes CDR1 SEHNR and CDR2 FQNEAQ (reference sequence). The germline V and J ends were trimmed by 1 base and 2 bases, with 6 bases remaining between them. This CDR3 region has 14 residues. Full variable domain (missing parts from reference TRBV7-9 and TRBJ2-1): DTGVSQNPRHKITKRGQNVTFRCDPISEHNRLYWYRQTLGQGPEFLTYFQNEAQLEKSRLLSDRFSAERPKGSFSTLEIQRTEQGDSAMYLCASSLETAYNEQFFGPGTRLTVL.

V and J are TRBV6-5 and TRBJ1-2; weak D call: TRBD1 (5 bases). Trimming pared 6 bases from V and 3 bases from J, leaving 11 bases between. The CDR3 runs 13 residues. Germline V lookup: CDR1 MNHEY, CDR2 SVGAGI. The CDR3 coding sequence is TGTGCCAGCAGCTCAGACAGTTACTATGGCTACACCTTC. Protein product: CASSSDSYYGYTF.

This sequence joins TRBV5-3 and TRBJ1-3; 7 bases line up with TRBD1. TRBV5-3 is labeled an ORF, and its function is uncertain. V shed 4 bases and J 0 bases; nucleotides not matched to a gene: 7. This CDR3 has 16 residues. DNA for the CDR3: TGTGCCAGAAGCGGTCAGACAGGGAGCTCTGGAAACACCATATATTTT. It encodes CARSGQTGSSGNTIYF.

The chain has TRBV2 and TRBJ2-1; 11 bases fit TRBD1. This CDR3 contains 17 residues. Per germline, CDR1 SNHLY and CDR2 FYNNEI. V lost 4 bases, J lost 9 bases, and 14 bases stayed unmatched. Here the CDR3 DNA reads TGTGCCAGCAGTGCAAGAACTCCGGACAGGGGGCAAGGTGAGCAGTTCTTC. Its translation: CASSARTPDRGQGEQFF.

The chain is built from TRBV4-2 and TRBJ1-1, with 8 bases identical to TRBD1. Per the germline V gene, CDR1 is LGHNA and CDR2 is YNFKEQ. The V gene end was trimmed by 0 bases and the J gene end by 6 bases; junction bases not matched to a gene: 3. CDR3 length equals 14 residues. The CDR3 here is CASSQDDRGSEAFF. CDR3 nucleotide sequence: TGTGCCAGCAGCCAAGACGACAGGGGCTCTGAAGCTTTCTTT.

The chain is built from TRBV7-9 and TRBJ2-6; weak D call: TRBD1 (5 bases). From germline, CDR1 is SEHNR and CDR2 FQNEAQ (reference sequence). Trimming cost V 5 bases and J 0 bases, with 14 bases left between them. The CDR3 is 17 amino acids. DNA of the CDR3: TGTGCCAGCAGCCGAACTTTAGACAGCTCTGGGGCCAACGTCCTGACTTTC. It is translated as CASSRTLDSSGANVLTF.

The chain carries TRBV30 and TRBJ1-6; 7 nucleotides align to TRBD1. The V and J ends lost 5 bases and 2 bases, in that order; junction bases with no gene match: 6. Germline CDR1 reads GTSNPN; CDR2 reads SVGIG (reference sequence). CDR3 length: 15 amino acids. CDR3 nucleotide sequence: TGTGCCTGGGGGGCAGGGGGAACCTATAATTCACCCCTCCACTTT. Its translation: CAWGAGGTYNSPLHF. Looking up the rest from reference TRBV30 and TRBJ1-6 gives the full variable domain: SQTIHQWPATLVQPVGSPLSLECTVEGTSNPNLYWYRQAAGRGLQLLFYSVGIGQISSEVPQNLSASRPQDRQFILSSKKLLLSDSGFYLCAWGAGGTYNSPLHFGNGTRLTVT.

This chain joins TRBV29-1 and TRBJ2-3, with 8 positions matching TRBD2. The CDR3 contains 13 residues. The V and J ends lost 6 bases and 2 bases, in that order; junction bases with no gene match: 4. Germline V gene sequence: CDR1 SQVTM, CDR2 ANQGSEA. CDR3 DNA sequence: TGCAGCGTCTGGCGGGGGGACACAGATACGCAGTATTTT. As protein: CSVWRGDTDTQYF.

This clone was counted once. The rearrangement uses TRBV7-8 and TRBJ2-7; 7 nucleotides align to TRBD2. Germline V gene data show CDR1 as SGHVS and CDR2 as FQNEAQ. The CDR3 length is 16 residues. V dropped 2 bases and J dropped 2; count of bases not matched to a gene: 9. The CDR3 is CASSLKSLRETYEQYF. The CDR3 DNA is TGTGCCAGCAGCTTAAAGTCCTTGCGGGAGACCTACGAGCAGTACTTC.

V is TRBV6-2 or TRBV6-3 and J is TRBJ1-6; the match to TRBD1 covers 9 bases. The J segment lost 1 base and the V segment lost 5 bases, leaving 6 bases of the junction unmatched. Germline-derived CDR1 and CDR2 are MNHEY and SVGEGT. The length of the CDR3 is 17 residues. The CDR3 spells CASSLTGGASYNSPLHF. CDR3 in DNA: TGTGCCAGCAGTCTTACAGGGGGCGCATCCTATAATTCACCCCTCCACTTT.

The rearrangement joins TRBV5-1 to TRBJ2-5, with 8 bases fitting TRBD2. Germline V gives CDR1 SGHRS, CDR2 YFSETQ. This CDR3 contains 15 residues. V lost 4 bases to trimming and J lost 5 bases; unmatched junction nucleotides: 10. CDR3 region: CASSPRGALLETQYF. The CDR3 DNA reads TGCGCCAGCAGCCCGCGGGGGGCGCTTTTGGAGACCCAGTACTTC.

This clone appeared once. V and J are TRBV6-5 and TRBJ1-2, with 10 bases aligning to TRBD1. This CDR3 spans 15 amino acids. Germline CDR1 MNHEY, CDR2 SVGAGI. Trimming at V came to 5 bases and at J to 7 bases, leaving 10 bases not matched to a gene. The CDR3 region is CASSRQGARLAGYTF. Written as DNA, the CDR3 is TGTGCCAGCAGTCGACAGGGGGCGAGATTAGCTGGCTACACCTTC.

V gene TRBV12-3 or TRBV12-4 combines with J gene TRBJ1-2; perhaps TRBD1 as D (5 bases). The CDR3 length is 13 residues. V was clipped by 1 base and J by 6 bases, with 9 bases between them. CDR3 protein: CASSLVSGDGYTF. The CDR3 coding sequence is TGTGCCAGCAGTTTAGTCTCGGGGGATGGCTACACCTTC.

This clone appeared a single time. This chain joins TRBV25-1 and TRBJ1-4; a possible D gene is TRBD1 (5 bases). This CDR3 spans 14 amino acids. Trimming cost V 9 bases and J 7 bases, with 18 bases left between them. Germline lookup yields CDR1 MGHDK and CDR2 SYGVNS. The CDR3 DNA follows: TGTGCCAGGGTTCCTCAGGGTGAGGCTGAAAAACTGTTTTTT. This gives the protein CARVPQGEAEKLFF.

This clone showed up just a few times. The genes are TRBV16 and TRBJ1-5; 9 positions agree with TRBD1. The germline CDR1 and CDR2 sequences are KGHSY and FQNENV. CDR3 length: 16 amino acids. The V gene end was trimmed by 6 bases and the J gene end by 3 bases; junction bases not matched to a gene: 9. DNA for the CDR3: TGTGCCAGCAGTCGCTCCGGGACAGGGCCCAATCAGCCCCAGCATTTT. Translating gives CASSRSGTGPNQPQHF.

The gene calls are TRBV12-5 and TRBJ1-3; 7 positions agree with TRBD1. With 7 bases clipped from V and 1 base from J, the junction kept 7 bases outside the gene matches. CDR1 and CDR2 from the germline V gene are LGHNT and FRNRAP. The CDR3 totals 15 residues. Here the CDR3 DNA reads TGTGCTAGTGCTTTTCCAGGGGGATCTGGAAACACCATATATTTT. Protein sequence: CASAFPGGSGNTIYF.

J is TRBJ2-7 and V is TRBV6-6; D uncertain. The CDR3 covers 15 residues. Germline lookup yields CDR1 MNHNY and CDR2 SVGAGI (reference sequence). Between the trimmed V and J ends, which lost 10 bases and 4 bases, there was a span of 23 bases. The CDR3 DNA reads as TGTGCCACCTCCAAAATGGCGGCGGCCGGTTACGAGCAGTACTTC. It is translated as CATSKMAAAGYEQYF.

The chain combines TRBV5-1 with TRBJ2-3, with 8 bases lining up with TRBD2. With 4 bases clipped from V and 4 bases from J, the junction kept 5 bases outside the gene matches. Germline lookup yields CDR1 SGHRS and CDR2 YFSETQ. This CDR3 comprises 14 residues. CDR3 sequence: CASSPTTSADTQYF. The CDR3 DNA sequence: TGCGCCAGCAGCCCGACGACTAGCGCAGATACGCAGTATTTT.

The chain carries TRBV4-3 and TRBJ1-2; D is unresolved. Germline V CDR1 and CDR2: LGHNA, YSLEER. This CDR3 spans 14 amino acids. The V end was cut by 0 bases, the J end by 5 bases, with 10 bases between. CDR3 in amino acids: CASSQDAGRYGYTF. Written as DNA, the CDR3 is TGCGCCAGCAGCCAAGATGCGGGGAGGTATGGCTACACCTTC.

This clone was found once. The chain employs TRBV5-1 and TRBJ2-1; TRBD1 aligns across 8 bases. The CDR3 is 15 amino acids. V lost 4 bases, J lost 1 base, and 4 bases stayed unmatched. The germline CDR1 and CDR2 sequences are SGHRS and YFSETQ. CDR3 sequence reads: CASSQGALSYNEQFF. CDR3 in DNA: TGCGCCAGCAGCCAGGGGGCCCTTTCCTACAATGAGCAGTTCTTC.

The rearrangement links TRBV5-5 to TRBJ1-1; 10 positions agree with TRBD1. The CDR3 spans 14 residues. Germline CDR1 SGHKS, CDR2 YYEKEE (reference sequence). Trimming at V came to 4 bases and at J to 3 bases, leaving 3 bases not matched to a gene. CDR3 sequence reads: CASSRDRGHTEAFF. CDR3 sequence (DNA): TGTGCCAGCAGCCGAGACAGGGGGCACACTGAAGCTTTCTTT.